This entry features one TCR beta chain sequence. This sample is part of a study of cytomegalovirus exposure and HLA in healthy donors. Researchers ran the PCR with 60 Vbeta and 13 Jbeta primers. TCRdb's table, derived via immunoSEQ multiplex PCR, lists solely in-frame clones and lacks some. The sample consists of fewer than 250,000 clones, around 81% of them appearing once. V lost 6 bases, J lost 4 bases, and 7 bases stayed unmatched. CDR3 length: 15 residues. CDR1 MNHNS and CDR2 SASEGT come from the germline V gene. The sequenced sample was PBMCs. This receptor was obtained from a man younger than 35 in good health and CMV-seronegative. This chain connects TRBV6-1 to TRBJ2-5; 11 nucleotides line up with TRBD2. As DNA, the CDR3 is TGTGCCAGCAGGGCGGGACTAGCGGTGGGAGAGACCCAGTACTTC. Encoded protein: CASRAGLAVGETQYF.